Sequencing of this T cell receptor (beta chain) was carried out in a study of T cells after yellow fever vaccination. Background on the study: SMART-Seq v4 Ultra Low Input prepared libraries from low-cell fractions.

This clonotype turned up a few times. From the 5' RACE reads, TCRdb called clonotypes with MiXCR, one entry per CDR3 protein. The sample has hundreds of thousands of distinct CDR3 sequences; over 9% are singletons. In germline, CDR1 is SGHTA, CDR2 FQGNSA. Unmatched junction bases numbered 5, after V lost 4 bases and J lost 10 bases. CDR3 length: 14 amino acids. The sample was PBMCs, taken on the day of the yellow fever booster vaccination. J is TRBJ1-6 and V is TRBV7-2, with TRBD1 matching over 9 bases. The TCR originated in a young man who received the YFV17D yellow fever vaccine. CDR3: CASSSRTGDSPLHF. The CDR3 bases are TGTGCCAGCAGCTCCCGGACAGGGGACTCACCCCTCCACTTT.